The source of this TCR beta chain is a study of CD8 T cells in ankylosing spondylitis. This clonotype has just a few counts. No antigen is known for it. Each TCR beta library was made by quantitative 5'-RACE that incorporated molecular barcodes. TCRdb independently ran MiXCR on the 5' RACE reads; one entry per CDR3 protein. The data hold some 700,000 distinct CDR3 sequences, with around 20% observed a single time. The germline V gene has CDR1 SGHRS and CDR2 YFSETQ. Trimming took off 0 bases at V and 1 base at J, with 11 bases between the two ends. The CDR3 loop spans 15 amino acids. The study, taken as a whole, reports: In ankylosing spondylitis blood, a motif of eight highly homologous TCR beta variants appeared characteristic.

The clonotype was recovered from a male donor with ankylosing spondylitis. Sequenced material: blood, either unsorted or a sorted T cell fraction (not recorded which). The chain recombines TRBV5-1 with TRBJ2-7; weak D call: TRBD2 (5 bases). The CDR3 sequence: CASSLDEGRSYEQYF. The CDR3 region has the DNA TGCGCCAGCAGCTTGGATGAGGGAAGGTCCTACGAGCAGTACTTC.